These T cell receptor beta chains were read from a single sample in a study of radiation and T cells in renal cell carcinoma. Method: immunoSEQ multiplex PCR; TCRdb's copy keeps in-frame clones and lacks some. The top ten clones hold approximately 15% of a sample with more than 14,000 clones, about three fifths of them seen once. Sequenced material: tumor tissue, taken from a patient whose treatment was nephrectomy without radiotherapy. The receptors stem from a man in his 60s with renal cell carcinoma. Each CDR3 is given with its conserved first and last residue. A D gene is named only where the DNA matches it firmly. Expanded clones are given a class, and other clones once, few, many or no size at all.

.	TRBV9	TRBJ2-2	.	CASSVATFSGELFF	TGTGCCAGCAGCGTAGCTACGTTTAGCGGGGAGCTGTTTTTT
TRBD1	TRBV19	TRBJ1-1	.	CASKGQGARTEAFF	TGTGCCAGTAAGGGCCAGGGGGCTAGGACTGAAGCTTTCTTT
.	TRBV9	TRBJ2-1	.	CASSVEDDHEQFF	TGTGCCAGCAGCGTAGAGGACGACCATGAGCAGTTCTTC
.	TRBV14	TRBJ2-7	once	CASSQAAGSYYEQYF	TGTGCCAGCAGCCAAGCCGCGGGGTCCTACTACGAGCAGTACTTC
TRBD1	TRBV7-9	TRBJ1-1	.	CASDAQGEAEAFF	TGTGCCAGCGACGCCCAGGGGGAGGCTGAAGCTTTCTTT
TRBD2	TRBV7-2	TRBJ2-5	.	CASSPGGRGTETQYF	TGTGCCAGCAGCCCTGGAGGGCGGGGGACAGAGACCCAGTACTTC
.	TRBV18	TRBJ2-3	.	CASSPYRDMTDTQYF	TGTGCCAGCTCGCCGTACAGGGATATGACAGATACGCAGTATTTT
TRBD2	TRBV2	TRBJ2-2	.	CASSEATVRLAGDSGELFF	TGTGCCAGCAGTGAAGCTACGGTTAGACTAGCGGGAGATTCCGGGGAGCTGTTTTTT
.	TRBV7-2	TRBJ1-2	.	CASSLYQLEDGYTF	TGTGCCAGCAGCTTATACCAGTTAGAGGATGGCTACACCTTC
TRBD2	TRBV18	TRBJ2-1	.	CASSPFSVAGPNEQFF	TGTGCCAGCTCACCATTTTCGGTAGCGGGTCCCAATGAGCAGTTCTTC
TRBD1	TRBV15	TRBJ2-7	few	CATSRGETGHEQYF	TGTGCCACCAGCAGAGGTGAGACAGGGCACGAGCAGTACTTC
.	TRBV2	TRBJ2-6	.	CASSGDSGANVLTF	TGTGCCAGCAGTGGAGACTCTGGGGCCAACGTCCTGACTTTC